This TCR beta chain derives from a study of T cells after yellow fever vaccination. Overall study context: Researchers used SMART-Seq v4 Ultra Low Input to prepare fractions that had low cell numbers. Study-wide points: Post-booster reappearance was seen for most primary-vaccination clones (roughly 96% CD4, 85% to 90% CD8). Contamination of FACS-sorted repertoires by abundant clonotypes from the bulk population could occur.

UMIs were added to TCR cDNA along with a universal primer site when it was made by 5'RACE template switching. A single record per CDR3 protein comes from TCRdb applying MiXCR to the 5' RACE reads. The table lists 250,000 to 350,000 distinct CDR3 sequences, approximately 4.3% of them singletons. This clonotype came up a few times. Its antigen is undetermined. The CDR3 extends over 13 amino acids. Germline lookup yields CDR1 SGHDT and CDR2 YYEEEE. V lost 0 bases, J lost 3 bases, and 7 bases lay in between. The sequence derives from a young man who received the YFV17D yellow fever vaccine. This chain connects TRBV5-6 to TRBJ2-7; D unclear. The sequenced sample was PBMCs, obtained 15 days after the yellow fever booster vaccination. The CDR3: CASSLVHHYEQYV. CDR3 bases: TGTGCCAGCAGCTTGGTACACCACTACGAGCAGTACGTC.